This is a list of T cell receptor beta chains from one sample in a study of PD-L1 blockade in urothelial cancer. Only in-frame clones appear in the TCRdb table, and some are missing; sequencing was by immunoSEQ multiplex PCR. Here the sample spans 70,000 to 100,000 clones, roughly 84% being singletons. Sequencing used PBMCs, obtained around atezolizumab (anti-PD-L1) treatment. These receptors were collected from a man aged 60 to 75 with urothelial cancer. Both conserved end residues are part of each CDR3. Each record gives: clone size, J gene, V gene, D gene, CDR3 protein, CDR3 DNA. The D gene is left open where the match is weak. Part of the rows lack a size; the others show once, few, many or a class for expanded clones.

clone_size: NA
j_call: TRBJ2-7
v_call: TRBV30
d_call: NA
cdr3_aa: CAWSSRGYEQYF
cdr3_nt: TGTGCCTGGAGCTCCAGGGGCTACGAGCAGTACTTC

clone_size: NA
j_call: TRBJ1-3
v_call: TRBV25-1
d_call: NA
cdr3_aa: CASSGRGGRSGNTIYF
cdr3_nt: TGTGCCAGCAGTGGTCGAGGAGGCCGCTCTGGAAACACCATATATTTT

clone_size: once
j_call: TRBJ2-7
v_call: TRBV4-3
d_call: TRBD2
cdr3_aa: CASSQEVTSGRAGEQYF
cdr3_nt: TGCGCCAGCAGCCAAGAGGTGACTAGCGGGAGGGCCGGCGAGCAGTACTTC

clone_size: once
j_call: TRBJ2-3
v_call: TRBV11-2
d_call: TRBD2
cdr3_aa: CASSLDYLLAGASF
cdr3_nt: TGTGCCAGCAGCTTAGATTACTTACTAGCGGGGGCCTCTTTT

clone_size: NA
j_call: TRBJ1-1
v_call: TRBV7-9
d_call: NA
cdr3_aa: CASSLAVGGLPSLSTEAFF
cdr3_nt: TGTGCCAGCAGCTTAGCGGTAGGAGGACTCCCCTCCCTCTCCACTGAAGCTTTCTTT

clone_size: NA
j_call: TRBJ2-3
v_call: TRBV5-1
d_call: TRBD2
cdr3_aa: CASSLRTSGGSVDTQYF
cdr3_nt: TGCGCCAGCAGCTTACGGACTAGCGGGGGGTCAGTCGATACGCAGTATTTT

clone_size: NA
j_call: TRBJ2-7
v_call: TRBV5-1
d_call: NA
cdr3_aa: CASSPRAANYEQYF
cdr3_nt: TGCGCCAGCAGCCCAAGAGCGGCGAACTACGAGCAGTACTTC

clone_size: NA
j_call: TRBJ2-1
v_call: TRBV7-3
d_call: NA
cdr3_aa: CASSSITGLNNEQFF
cdr3_nt: TGTGCCAGCAGCTCGATTACGGGACTCAACAATGAGCAGTTCTTC

clone_size: NA
j_call: TRBJ1-1
v_call: TRBV6-4
d_call: TRBD1
cdr3_aa: CASSQRQGSTEAFF
cdr3_nt: TGTGCCAGCAGTCAAAGACAGGGGAGTACTGAAGCTTTCTTT

clone_size: NA
j_call: TRBJ1-2
v_call: TRBV6-5
d_call: TRBD1
cdr3_aa: CASSSPKQGAGGYTF
cdr3_nt: TGTGCCAGCAGTTCACCGAAACAGGGGGCTGGGGGCTACACCTTC

clone_size: NA
j_call: TRBJ2-7
v_call: TRBV9
d_call: NA
cdr3_aa: CASSRTFDEQYF
cdr3_nt: TGTGCCAGCTCTCGGACTTTTGACGAGCAGTACTTC

clone_size: NA
j_call: TRBJ2-1
v_call: TRBV2
d_call: TRBD2
cdr3_aa: CASSLEIAGVPGNEQFF
cdr3_nt: TGTGCCAGCAGCTTAGAAATAGCGGGAGTCCCCGGGAATGAGCAGTTCTTC

clone_size: NA
j_call: TRBJ2-3
v_call: TRBV4-1
d_call: NA
cdr3_aa: CAARGSTDTQYF
cdr3_nt: TGCGCCGCCCGGGGGAGCACAGATACGCAGTATTTT

clone_size: NA
j_call: TRBJ2-2
v_call: TRBV5-6
d_call: NA
cdr3_aa: CASSVSDTLFGELFF
cdr3_nt: TGTGCCAGCAGTGTATCGGACACCTTGTTCGGGGAGCTGTTTTTT

clone_size: NA
j_call: TRBJ2-2
v_call: TRBV7-3
d_call: TRBD1
cdr3_aa: CASSLRTGALTGELFF
cdr3_nt: TGTGCCAGCAGCTTAAGGACAGGGGCCCTCACCGGGGAGCTGTTTTTT

clone_size: many
j_call: TRBJ2-2
v_call: TRBV11-2
d_call: TRBD2
cdr3_aa: CASSEASGRVTGELFF
cdr3_nt: TGTGCCAGCAGCGAGGCTAGCGGGAGAGTTACCGGGGAGCTGTTTTTT

clone_size: NA
j_call: TRBJ2-7
v_call: TRBV27
d_call: NA
cdr3_aa: CASSRGGYYEQYF
cdr3_nt: TGTGCCAGCAGTAGAGGGGGATACTACGAGCAGTACTTC